The source of this TCR beta chain is a study of T cell repertoires in cytomegalovirus infection. Study at large: HLA-B-restricted CMV epitopes that are well studied, plus recently identified HLA-C-restricted ones, were used by the study. Shared public TCR beta signatures pointed to both CMV infection and a matching HLA type.

Regarding the study as a whole: Across the ex vivo response, the dominant clonotypes were HLA-C-restricted CMV-specific TCR beta clonotypes.

The V and J ends lost 5 bases and 10 bases, in that order; junction bases with no gene match: 11. Germline loops: CDR1 MNHEY, CDR2 SMNVEV (reference sequence). The CDR3 is 15 residues long. TCRdb reprocessed the reads via MiXCR and lists one record per CDR3 protein. The sample shows approximately 990,000 distinct CDR3 sequences, roughly 30% of them seen only once. Worth noting for this clonotype: No antigen is known for it.

This rearrangement joins TRBV27 to TRBJ1-6; TRBD1 matches at 7 bases. This specimen consisted of cultured CD8+ T cells from PBMCs, obtained from culture after CMV antigen stimulation. This TCR came from a human donor in good health (CMV status not recorded). Some clones in this sample may be carry-over from other donors' samples. The CDR3: CASSTIRQGGSPLHF. The CDR3 DNA follows: TGTGCCAGCAGTACCATTCGACAGGGTGGATCACCCCTCCACTTT.